The clone carrying this T cell receptor (beta chain) was observed many times. This sample is drawn from a study of T-cell reconstitution after alpha-beta-depleted transplantation in children. Molecular barcoding with unique molecular identifiers was used for the TCRbeta library. TCRdb independently ran MiXCR on the PCR reads; one entry per CDR3 protein. The sample contains more than 250,000 distinct CDR3 sequences, about a tenth of which appear only once. The CDR3 is 13 amino acids. Per germline, CDR1 SGDLS and CDR2 YYNGEE. V lost 0 bases and J lost 9, with 7 bases in between. This clonotype originated in a human donor who donated a stem cell graft to a child with SCID. This sample comprised PBMCs from the stem cell graft donor, obtained from the stem cell graft. The chain couples TRBV9 to TRBJ1-6; possibly TRBD1 for D (5 bases). CDR3 sequence: CASSVDGGSPLHF. The CDR3 region has the DNA TGTGCCAGCAGCGTAGATGGGGGTTCACCCCTCCACTTT.